This record looks at one T cell receptor (beta chain) sequence and its context. Sample time point: baseline pretreatment blood. Treatment of the sample: 15 Gy SBRT to primary tumor, nephrectomy 4 weeks later. The entry originates in a study of radiation and T cells in renal cell carcinoma. This CDR3 has 13 amino acids. Trimming removed 0 bases from V and 11 bases from J, with 13 bases in between. CDR1 is MNHEY and CDR2 is SVGAGI in the germline V gene. Libraries were prepared by immunoSEQ multiplex PCR; TCRdb keeps only in-frame clonotypes and omits some of them. The sample records some 95,000 clones, approximately 86% being singletons.

This sequence originates from a middle-aged man with renal cell carcinoma. Specimen: blood, collected from a patient whose treatment included radiotherapy and nephrectomy. J is TRBJ1-2 and V is TRBV6-5, with a possible D match to TRBD1 (5 bases). The CDR3 nucleotides read TGTGCCAGCAGTTACTCTACTGTCGGGGCATACACCTTC. This gives the protein CASSYSTVGAYTF.